This T cell receptor (beta chain) was profiled in a study of molecular identifiers for immune sequencing clone quantification (dated by TCRdb to between 2017 and 2018). Regarding the research as a whole: In a replicate experiment, RNA from approximately 22,000 or 94,000 naive CD8 T cells was split into five aliquots, four of which were sequenced. This methods study used CD8 T cells to benchmark TCR RNA copy counting and molecular-identifier clustering-based TCR repertoire sequencing (MIDCIRS).

General study outcomes and caveats: Modeling indicated about three TCR RNA copies recovered per cell, compared with roughly 10 by digital PCR, which implies a capture efficiency of approximately 30%. The sizes of highly expanded clones could end up underestimated when identical TCR molecules share a barcode. In CMV-specific effector cells, clones with more than 20 RNA copies contained over 98% of molecules, whereas in naive cells such clones contained under 1% of molecules. When barcode sub-clustering was not used, chimeric consensus sequences inflated TCR diversity, with chimeras reaching as high as 47%. Spiked-in Jurkat TCR RNA equal to a single cell's worth was reported to be detectable even within 1,100,000 naive CD8 T cells.

V and J lose 7 bases and 2 bases, and a span of 20 bases separates them. The CDR3 measures 16 amino acids from cysteine to phenylalanine. Only the CDR3 region is kept as DNA, spanning 48 bases read in frame from base 1. Naive CD8 T cells were FACS-sorted as CD8+CD4-CCR7+CD45RA+ on a BD FACSAria II into RLT Plus buffer. Some naive CD8 T cell RNA was split equally between MIDCIRS and a Smart-seq2-style 5'RACE protocol for a sensitivity comparison. CD8 T cells were enriched using RosetteSep CD8+ T Cell Enrichment Cocktail and Ficoll-Paque, and the enriched cells then underwent ACK red cell lysis. Library generation was performed with PCR. The sequencer was an Illumina MiSeq. Total RNA was purified with the Qiagen AllPrep DNA/RNA kit. Before any analysis, reads coming from multiple sequencing runs of the same library were combined into one pool. On the authors' methods: Reads were retained only if an exact TCR constant sequence was present, and the retained reads were trimmed to 150 nt and grouped according to their 12-nt molecular barcodes. Reads in each barcode group were sub-clustered using a 15% Levenshtein threshold, and a quality-weighted consensus sequence was built for each RNA molecule. Non-functional sequences were filtered out, along with any lower-count sequence sitting one edit away from another sequence. On the basis of fitting two negative binomial distributions, barcode sub-clusters with fewer than 20% of the maximum read count were discarded. The raw public data were reprocessed by TCRdb itself: fastp quality trimming at Q25, MiXCR clonotype calling, in-frame beta chains only. When rows share a CDR3 protein, they turn into one entry using the most common DNA and genes. TCRdb, rather than the study authors, made the V and J calls. The sample contains 20,000 or so distinct CDR3 sequences, 21% of them found a single time. The top ten clones comprise around 6.4% of the sample.

This clonotype is identified as medium-sized (0.01 to 0.1%). What this receptor recognizes is not known. No much larger clonotype is one base removed from it; base qualities were not supplied. The sequenced material came from naive CD8+ T cells from blood, with Jurkat cell RNA spiked in. In light of the paper, this sample's cell subset or site label describes: FACS-sorted CD8+CD4-CCR7+CD45RA+ naive T cells. The chain was built from TRBV12-3 or TRBV12-4 and TRBJ2-5; the D gene is perhaps TRBD2, from 7 matching bases. This clonotype was obtained from a human donor in good health. Some libraries in this study had Jurkat cell RNA spiked in. The DNA reads TGTGCCAGCACCCCTTCTACGGGGGGCTGGCAAGAGACCCAGTACTTC. The encoded protein is CASTPSTGGWQETQYF.